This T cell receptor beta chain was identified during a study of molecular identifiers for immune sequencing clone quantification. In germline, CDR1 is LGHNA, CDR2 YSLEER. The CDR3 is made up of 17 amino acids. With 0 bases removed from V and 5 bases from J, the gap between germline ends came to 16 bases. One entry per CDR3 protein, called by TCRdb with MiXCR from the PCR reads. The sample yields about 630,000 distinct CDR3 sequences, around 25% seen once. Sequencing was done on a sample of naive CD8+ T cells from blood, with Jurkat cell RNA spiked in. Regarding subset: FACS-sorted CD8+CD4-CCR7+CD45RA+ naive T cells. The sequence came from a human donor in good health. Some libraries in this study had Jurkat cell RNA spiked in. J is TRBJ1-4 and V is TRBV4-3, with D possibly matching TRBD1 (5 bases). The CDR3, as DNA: TGCGCCAGCAGCCAAGATTCGAGGACATCCGGAAATGAAAAACTGTTTTTT. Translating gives CASSQDSRTSGNEKLFF.